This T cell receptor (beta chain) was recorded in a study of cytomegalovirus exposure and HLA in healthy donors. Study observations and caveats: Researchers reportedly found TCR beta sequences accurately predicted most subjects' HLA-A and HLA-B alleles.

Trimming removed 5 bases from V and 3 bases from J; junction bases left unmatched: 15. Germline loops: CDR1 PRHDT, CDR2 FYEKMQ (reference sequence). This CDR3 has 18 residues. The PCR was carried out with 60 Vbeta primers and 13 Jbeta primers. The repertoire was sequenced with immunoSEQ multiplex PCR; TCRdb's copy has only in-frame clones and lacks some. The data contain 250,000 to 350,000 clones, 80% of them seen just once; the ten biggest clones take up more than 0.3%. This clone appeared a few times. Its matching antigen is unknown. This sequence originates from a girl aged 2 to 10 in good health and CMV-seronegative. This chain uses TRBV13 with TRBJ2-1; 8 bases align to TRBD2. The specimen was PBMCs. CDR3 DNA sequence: TGTGCCAGCAGCCGCGGGACTACTTCCCTAGCGGGCTACAATGAGCAGTTCTTC. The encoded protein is CASSRGTTSLAGYNEQFF.